This TCR beta chain was captured in a study of T-cell memory formation after mild COVID-19. TCRdb redid the calling of the 5' RACE reads with MiXCR, one entry per CDR3 protein. This table holds 350,000 to 500,000 distinct CDR3 sequences, roughly 18% found once. This clonotype was picked up a small number of times. This receptor was identified in a man aged 18 to 30 who had mild COVID-19 (a few samples of this study predate the infection). Cell type and time point are not known. Sequencing was done on a sample of PBMCs or a T cell subset sorted from them (not recorded which).

In DNA, the CDR3 is TGTGCCAGCACCACTTCGGGGGTCGAGCAGTTCTTC. Translation: CASTTSGVEQFF. The chain couples TRBV7-2 to TRBJ2-1; a weak D match, TRBD2 (6 bases). The CDR3 totals 12 residues. The germline V gene encodes CDR1 SGHTA and CDR2 FQGNSA. Trimming left V 7 bases short and J 10 bases short, with 14 bases between.